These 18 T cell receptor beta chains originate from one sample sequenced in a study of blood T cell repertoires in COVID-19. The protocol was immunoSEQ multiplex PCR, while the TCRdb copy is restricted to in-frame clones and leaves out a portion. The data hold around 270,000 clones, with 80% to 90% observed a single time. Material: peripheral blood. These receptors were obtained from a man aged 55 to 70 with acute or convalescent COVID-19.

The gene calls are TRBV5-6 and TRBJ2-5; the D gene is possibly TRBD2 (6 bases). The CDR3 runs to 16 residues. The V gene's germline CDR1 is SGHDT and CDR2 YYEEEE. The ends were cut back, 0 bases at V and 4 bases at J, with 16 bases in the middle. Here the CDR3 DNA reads TGTGCCAGCAGCTTGGGAAGAAGGAGGGCCGCAGAGACCCAGTACTTC. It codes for CASSLGRRRAAETQYF.

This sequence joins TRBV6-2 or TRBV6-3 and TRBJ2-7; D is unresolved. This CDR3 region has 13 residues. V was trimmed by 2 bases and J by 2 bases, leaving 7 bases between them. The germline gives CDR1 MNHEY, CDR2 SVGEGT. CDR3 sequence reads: CASSYPQTYEQYF. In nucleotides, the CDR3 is TGTGCCAGCAGTTACCCCCAAACCTACGAGCAGTACTTC.

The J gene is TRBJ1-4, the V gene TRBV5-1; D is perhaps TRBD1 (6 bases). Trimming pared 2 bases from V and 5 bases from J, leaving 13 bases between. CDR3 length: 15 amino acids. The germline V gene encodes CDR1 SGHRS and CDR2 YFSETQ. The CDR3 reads CASSFTGWGNEKLFF. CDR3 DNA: TGCGCCAGCAGCTTTACAGGGTGGGGAAATGAAAAACTGTTTTTT.

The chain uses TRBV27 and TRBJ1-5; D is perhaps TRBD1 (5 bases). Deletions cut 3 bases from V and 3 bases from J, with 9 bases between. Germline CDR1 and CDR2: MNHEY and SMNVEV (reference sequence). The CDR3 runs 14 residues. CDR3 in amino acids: CASSLGRDNQPQHF. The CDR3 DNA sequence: TGTGCCAGCAGTTTGGGGCGAGACAATCAGCCCCAGCATTTT.

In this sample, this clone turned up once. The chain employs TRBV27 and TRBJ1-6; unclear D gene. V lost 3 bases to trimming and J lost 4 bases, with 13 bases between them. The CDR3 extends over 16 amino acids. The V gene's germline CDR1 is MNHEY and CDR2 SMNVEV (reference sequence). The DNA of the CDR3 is TGTGCCAGCAGTTTCGCGAGAGAACCATATAATTCACCCCTCCACTTT. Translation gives CASSFAREPYNSPLHF.

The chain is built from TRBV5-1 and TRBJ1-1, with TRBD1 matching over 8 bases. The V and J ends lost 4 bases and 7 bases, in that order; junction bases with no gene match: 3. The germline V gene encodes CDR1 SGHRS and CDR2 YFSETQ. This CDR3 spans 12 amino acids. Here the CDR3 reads CASSRDRFEAFF. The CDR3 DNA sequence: TGCGCCAGCAGCCGGGACAGGTTTGAAGCTTTCTTT.

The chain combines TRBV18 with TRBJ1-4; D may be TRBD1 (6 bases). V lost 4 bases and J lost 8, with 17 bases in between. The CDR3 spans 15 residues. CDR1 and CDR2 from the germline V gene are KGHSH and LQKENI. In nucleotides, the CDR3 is TGTGCCAGCTCACTCCAACAGGGTGTGGAGGAAAAACTGTTTTTT. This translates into CASSLQQGVEEKLFF.

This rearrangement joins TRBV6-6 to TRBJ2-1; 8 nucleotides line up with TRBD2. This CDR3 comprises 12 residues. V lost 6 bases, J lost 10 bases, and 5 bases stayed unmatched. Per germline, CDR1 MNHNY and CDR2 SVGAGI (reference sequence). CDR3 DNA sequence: TGTGCCAGCAGGCGTAGGACTAGCGAGCAGTTCTTC. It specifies CASRRRTSEQFF.

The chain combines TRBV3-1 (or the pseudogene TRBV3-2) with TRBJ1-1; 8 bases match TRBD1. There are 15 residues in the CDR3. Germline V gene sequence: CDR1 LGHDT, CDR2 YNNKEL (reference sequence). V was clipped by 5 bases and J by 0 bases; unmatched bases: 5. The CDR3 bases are TGTGCCAGCAGCAGACAGGGGCTTCTGAACACTGAAGCTTTCTTT. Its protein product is CASSRQGLLNTEAFF.

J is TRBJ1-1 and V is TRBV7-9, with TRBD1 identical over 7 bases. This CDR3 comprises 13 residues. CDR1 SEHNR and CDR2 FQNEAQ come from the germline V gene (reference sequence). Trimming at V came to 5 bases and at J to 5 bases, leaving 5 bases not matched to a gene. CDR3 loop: CASSLQGSTEAFF. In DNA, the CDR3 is TGTGCCAGCAGCCTACAGGGGAGTACTGAAGCTTTCTTT.

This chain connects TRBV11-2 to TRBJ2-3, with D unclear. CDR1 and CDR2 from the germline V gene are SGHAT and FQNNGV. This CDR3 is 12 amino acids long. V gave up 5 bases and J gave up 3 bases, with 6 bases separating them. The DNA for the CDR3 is TGTGCCAGCAGCCCCATTACAGATACGCAGTATTTT. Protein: CASSPITDTQYF. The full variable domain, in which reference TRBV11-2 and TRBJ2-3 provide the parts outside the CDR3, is EAGVAQSPRYKIIEKRQSVAFWCNPISGHATLYWYQQILGQGPKLLIQFQNNGVVDDSQLPKDRFSAERLKGVDSTLKIQPAKLEDSAVYLCASSPITDTQYFGPGTRLTVL.

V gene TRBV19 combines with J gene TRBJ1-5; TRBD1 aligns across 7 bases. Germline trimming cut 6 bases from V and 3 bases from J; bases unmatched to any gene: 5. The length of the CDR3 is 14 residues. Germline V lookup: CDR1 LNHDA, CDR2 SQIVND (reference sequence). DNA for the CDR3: TGTGCCAGTAGGCTGGGACAGTTCAATCAGCCCCAGCATTTT. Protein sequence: CASRLGQFNQPQHF.

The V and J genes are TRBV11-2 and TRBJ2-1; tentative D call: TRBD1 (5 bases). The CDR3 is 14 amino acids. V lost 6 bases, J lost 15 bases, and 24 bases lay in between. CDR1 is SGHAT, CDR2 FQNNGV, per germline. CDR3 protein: CASSVYGARMKAFF. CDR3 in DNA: TGTGCCAGCAGTGTTTATGGGGCGCGGATGAAAGCGTTCTTC. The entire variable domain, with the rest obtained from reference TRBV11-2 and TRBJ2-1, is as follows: EAGVAQSPRYKIIEKRQSVAFWCNPISGHATLYWYQQILGQGPKLLIQFQNNGVVDDSQLPKDRFSAERLKGVDSTLKIQPAKLEDSAVYLCASSVYGARMKAFFGPGTRLTVL.

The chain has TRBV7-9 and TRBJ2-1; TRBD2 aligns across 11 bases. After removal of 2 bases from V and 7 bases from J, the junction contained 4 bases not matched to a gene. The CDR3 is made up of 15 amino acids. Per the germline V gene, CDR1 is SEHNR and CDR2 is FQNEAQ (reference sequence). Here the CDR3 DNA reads TGTGCCAGCAGCTTACGACTAGCGGGGCATAATGAGCAGTTCTTC. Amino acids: CASSLRLAGHNEQFF.

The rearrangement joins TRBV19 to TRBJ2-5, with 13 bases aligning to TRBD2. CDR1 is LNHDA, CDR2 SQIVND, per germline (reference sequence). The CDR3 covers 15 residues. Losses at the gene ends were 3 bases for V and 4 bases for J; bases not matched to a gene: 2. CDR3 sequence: CASSMGLAGSETQYF. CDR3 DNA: TGTGCCAGTAGTATGGGACTAGCGGGATCAGAGACCCAGTACTTC.

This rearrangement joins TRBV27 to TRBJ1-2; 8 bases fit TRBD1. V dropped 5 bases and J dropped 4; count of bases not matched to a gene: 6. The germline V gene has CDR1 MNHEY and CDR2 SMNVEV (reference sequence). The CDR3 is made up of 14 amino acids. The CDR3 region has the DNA TGTGCCAGCAGTGCGACAGGGGTTAGCTATGGCTACACCTTC. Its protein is CASSATGVSYGYTF.

CDR3 in amino acids: CASSSSGGLPRGTQYF. The CDR3 DNA is TGTGCCAGCAGCTCGTCAGGGGGCCTCCCCCGAGGGACCCAGTACTTC. This chain uses TRBV7-2 with TRBJ2-5; 8 bases map to TRBD1. CDR3 size: 16 residues. CDR1 and CDR2 from the germline V gene are SGHTA and FQGNSA. V was clipped by 4 bases and J by 7 bases; unmatched bases: 14.

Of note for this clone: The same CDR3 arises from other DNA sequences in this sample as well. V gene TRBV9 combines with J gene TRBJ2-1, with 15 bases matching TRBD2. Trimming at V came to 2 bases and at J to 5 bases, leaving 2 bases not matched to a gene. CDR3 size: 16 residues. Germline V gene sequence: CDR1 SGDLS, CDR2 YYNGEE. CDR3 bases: TGTGCCAGCAGCGTGGGACTAGCGGGGGGCCACAATGAGCAGTTCTTC. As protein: CASSVGLAGGHNEQFF.